The 20 T cell receptor beta chains given below trace back to one sample, sequenced in a study of early T cells in non-severe SARS-CoV-2 infection. TCRdb re-analysed the 5' RACE reads in MiXCR, keeping a single row per CDR3 protein. Among approximately 50,000 distinct CDR3 sequences listed, more than 9.5% were seen once. The specimen sequenced was whole blood. Every receptor here comes from an adult who was a healthcare worker with PCR-confirmed SARS-CoV-2 infection or an uninfected control (not recorded which).

This clonotype occurred many times. The rearrangement joins TRBV11-2 to TRBJ2-6; D is unresolved. The CDR3 consists of 15 residues. Germline lookup yields CDR1 SGHAT and CDR2 FQNNGV. Trimming removed 3 bases at V and 2 bases at J, with 8 bases between. The DNA for the CDR3 is TGTGCCAGCAGCTTGAGGAACCCTGGGGCCAACGTCCTGACTTTC. Translation: CASSLRNPGANVLTF.

This clonotype was detected ten times or more. The rearrangement links TRBV18 to TRBJ2-7, with D uncertain. Trimming left V 3 bases short and J 0 bases short, with 9 bases between. Germline CDR1 is KGHSH and CDR2 is LQKENI. CDR3 size: 14 residues. CDR3 region: CASSPSPISYEQYF. CDR3 sequence (DNA): TGTGCCAGCTCACCGTCTCCGATCTCCTACGAGCAGTACTTC.

This clonotype was seen a few times. The genes are TRBV18 and TRBJ2-5, with D perhaps matching TRBD1 (6 bases). The germline V gene encodes CDR1 KGHSH and CDR2 LQKENI. The CDR3 consists of 15 residues. V lost 4 bases and J lost 2, with 14 bases in between. CDR3 DNA: TGTGCCAGCTCACAGAGGCCGACAGGACAAGAGACCCAGTACTTC. This encodes CASSQRPTGQETQYF.

This clonotype was picked up many times. The chain carries TRBV20-1 and TRBJ2-3, with 7 bases lining up with TRBD1. With 3 bases clipped from V and 5 bases from J, the junction kept 8 bases outside the gene matches. This CDR3 is 14 amino acids long. Looked up from germline, CDR1 is DFQATT and CDR2 is SNEGSKA (reference sequence). The CDR3 spells CSASRNDRVDTQYF. CDR3 in DNA: TGCAGTGCTAGCAGAAACGACAGGGTAGATACGCAGTATTTT.

The rearrangement uses TRBV18 and TRBJ2-5; D is ambiguous. There are 13 residues in the CDR3. Germline V CDR1 and CDR2: KGHSH, LQKENI. Trimming cost V 3 bases and J 4 bases, with 9 bases left between them. CDR3 nucleotide sequence: TGTGCCAGCTCACCCGGAAACCTAGAGACCCAGTACTTC. Protein: CASSPGNLETQYF.

This clonotype has at least ten counts. The chain combines TRBV5-1 with TRBJ2-1; D not resolved. Trimming removed 0 bases at V and 14 bases at J, with 15 bases between. The CDR3 totals 13 residues. The germline V gene encodes CDR1 SGHRS and CDR2 YFSETQ. The DNA for the CDR3 is TGCGCCAGCAGCTTGGGACGAGAAACCCAAAAGTTCTTC. This sequence encodes CASSLGRETQKFF.

This clonotype occurred a few times. The chain combines TRBV20-1 with TRBJ1-1; possible D gene TRBD1, 6 bases. The CDR3 is 11 residues long. The V gene lost 8 bases and the J gene lost 10 bases, with 17 bases spanning the gap. Germline V gives CDR1 DFQATT, CDR2 SNEGSKA (reference sequence). Here the CDR3 DNA reads TGCAGTAGTACAGGGACCTCCGGAGCTTTCTTT. Amino acid sequence: CSSTGTSGAFF.

This clonotype was counted a single time. The rearrangement links TRBV30 to TRBJ1-3; D gene unclear. The CDR3 is 11 amino acids. V gave up 3 bases and J gave up 7 bases, with 7 bases separating them. CDR1 GTSNPN and CDR2 SVGIG come from the germline V gene (reference sequence). In nucleotides, the CDR3 is TGTGCCTGGAGAAGAGGGAACACCATATATTTT. It yields the protein CAWRRGNTIYF.

This clonotype was counted many times. The chain links TRBV29-1 to TRBJ2-1, with 10 bases that match TRBD2. Germline CDR1 SQVTM, CDR2 ANQGSEA. This CDR3 is built from 13 residues. The V and J ends lost 7 bases and 7 bases, in that order; junction bases with no gene match: 7. DNA for the CDR3: TGCAGCGCTGAGCGGGGGGGTATGAATGAGCAGTTCTTC. This sequence encodes CSAERGGMNEQFF.

A few counts support this clonotype. The chain combines TRBV7-8 with TRBJ2-1; tentative D call: TRBD1 (6 bases). Germline V CDR1 and CDR2: SGHVS, FQNEAQ. The V end was cut by 0 bases, the J end by 3 bases, with 21 bases between. CDR3 length equals 19 residues. The CDR3 sequence: CASSLAGLSDSAYYNEQFF. The CDR3 coding sequence is TGTGCCAGCAGCTTAGCTGGGTTGTCGGACAGCGCCTACTACAATGAGCAGTTCTTC.

Turning to this clonotype: Given a much more abundant clone one base away, this may be a read error. This rearrangement joins TRBV7-2 to TRBJ1-1, with D uncertain. V lost 4 bases to trimming and J lost 3 bases, with 15 bases between them. This CDR3 is 15 amino acids long. CDR1 is SGHTA and CDR2 is FQGNSA in the germline V gene. CDR3 nucleotide sequence: TGTGCCAGCAGCTGGAACAGTAGAGCGGACACTGAAGCTTTCTTT. The encoded protein is CASSWNSRADTEAFF.

On this clonotype: A much larger clone lies one base from this, so it may be a read error. V and J are TRBV4-2 and TRBJ2-4; 8 bases map to TRBD2. The CDR3 is made up of 15 amino acids. From germline, CDR1 is LGHNA and CDR2 YNFKEQ. The CDR3 DNA reads as TGTGTCAGCAGCCAAGATAGGGGTGCGGGACTAGGGGGAATCTTC. It encodes CVSSQDRGAGLGGIF.

J is TRBJ1-1 and V is TRBV29-1, with TRBD1 matching 7 bases. V gave up 4 bases and J gave up 10 bases; unmatched junction bases: 3. Germline V gene data show CDR1 as SQVTM and CDR2 as ANQGSEA. This CDR3 has 10 residues. The CDR3 coding sequence is TGCAGCGTTGCGCGGACAGGAGCTTTCTTT. It specifies CSVARTGAFF.

The chain uses TRBV12-3 or TRBV12-4 and TRBJ2-3; 7 bases fit TRBD1. The trim removed 4 bases at V and 3 bases at J, leaving 7 bases unmatched. The CDR3 spans 15 residues. The CDR3 DNA follows: TGTGCCAGCAGTTCCCCGACAGGGTGGACAGATACGCAGTATTTT. Translating gives CASSSPTGWTDTQYF.

The chain joins TRBV18 to TRBJ1-1; no reliable D call. This CDR3 is built from 14 residues. The V gene lost 0 bases and the J gene lost 1 base, with 6 bases spanning the gap. The germline CDR1 and CDR2 sequences are KGHSH and LQKENI. CDR3 nucleotides: TGTGCCAGCTCACCACCGAACCGGAACACTGAAGCTTTCTTT. Translating gives CASSPPNRNTEAFF.

This clonotype was detected a few times. This rearrangement joins TRBV11-2 to TRBJ2-3; D is tentatively TRBD1 or TRBD2 (5 bases each). The CDR3 is 16 residues long. Per the germline V gene, CDR1 is SGHAT and CDR2 is FQNNGV. Trimming took off 1 base at V and 4 bases at J, with 15 bases between the two ends. The chain's CDR3 is CASSLGSGGPPDTQYF. CDR3 sequence (DNA): TGTGCCAGCAGCTTAGGTTCTGGGGGACCCCCAGATACGCAGTATTTT. Combining the CDR3 with reference TRBV11-2 and TRBJ2-3 gives the whole variable domain EAGVAQSPRYKIIEKRQSVAFWCNPISGHATLYWYQQILGQGPKLLIQFQNNGVVDDSQLPKDRFSAERLKGVDSTLKIQPAKLEDSAVYLCASSLGSGGPPDTQYFGPGTRLTVL.

This sequence joins TRBV5-1 and TRBJ2-3; D is possibly TRBD2 (5 bases). CDR3 size: 13 residues. Germline loops: CDR1 SGHRS, CDR2 YFSETQ. Trimming removed 2 bases from V and 8 bases from J, with 12 bases in between. The CDR3 DNA reads as TGCGCCAGCAGCTTCGGGGATTGGGCTACGCAGTATTTT. It translates to CASSFGDWATQYF. Together with reference TRBV5-1 and TRBJ2-3, the CDR3 gives the full variable domain: KAGVTQTPRYLIKTRGQQVTLSCSPISGHRSVSWYQQTPGQGLQFLFEYFSETQRNKGNFPGRFSGRQFSNSRSEMNVSTLELGDSALYLCASSFGDWATQYFGPGTRLTVL.

The gene calls are TRBV28 and TRBJ2-5; no clear D. The length of the CDR3 is 14 residues. The germline CDR1 and CDR2 sequences are MDHEN and SYDVKM. The V end was cut by 3 bases, the J end by 2 bases, with 10 bases between. The DNA for the CDR3 is TGTGCCAGCAGTTTCTACGGATTACAAGAGACCCAGTACTTC. This gives the protein CASSFYGLQETQYF. Full variable domain (outside the CDR3, taken from reference TRBV28 and TRBJ2-5): DVKVTQSSRYLVKRTGEKVFLECVQDMDHENMFWYRQDPGLGLRLIYFSYDVKMKEKGDIPEGYSVSREKKERFSLILESASTNQTSMYLCASSFYGLQETQYFGPGTRLLVL.

This clonotype has a handful of counts. The chain has TRBV20-1 and TRBJ1-2; TRBD1 is a possible D gene (5 bases). The CDR3 is 14 amino acids. V gave up 2 bases and J gave up 5 bases, with 15 bases separating them. The germline V gene has CDR1 DFQATT and CDR2 SNEGSKA (reference sequence). The CDR3 DNA follows: TGCAGTGCTAGATTCTGGGGGACCATTTATGGCTACACCTTC. Amino acids: CSARFWGTIYGYTF.

The rearrangement links TRBV7-9 to TRBJ1-5, with D uncertain. This CDR3 region has 14 residues. The ends were cut back, 5 bases at V and 4 bases at J, with 12 bases in the middle. Looked up from germline, CDR1 is SEHNR and CDR2 is FQNEAQ (reference sequence). CDR3 DNA: TGTGCCAGCAGCGGGCCACAGCCAAATCAGCCCCAGCATTTT. Encoded protein: CASSGPQPNQPQHF.